This is a list of T cell receptor beta chains from one sample in a study of blood T cell repertoires in COVID-19. Only in-frame clones appear in the TCRdb table, and some are missing; sequencing was by immunoSEQ multiplex PCR. The sample carries some 150,000 clones, more than 85% recorded once. Material for sequencing was peripheral blood. The source of these receptors is a man aged 55 to 70 with active or convalescent COVID-19. The CDR3 runs from the conserved cysteine through the conserved F or W. Clone size, where shown, is once, few, many, or a class for clones that have expanded.

j_call v_call clone_size cdr3_aa
TRBJ2-3 TRBV30 - CAWSPLGGGRNTDTQYF
TRBJ2-1 TRBV28 few CASSPTSLYNEQFF
TRBJ2-5 TRBV5-1 - CASSLSQETQYF
TRBJ2-1 TRBV10-3 - CATTARDSYNEQFF
TRBJ1-1 TRBV6-2/TRBV6-3 - CASSSSLLQGRGNTEAFF
TRBJ2-5 TRBV10-3 - CAISEGGETQYF
TRBJ1-1 TRBV18 - CASLPSSNTEAFF
TRBJ2-7 TRBV6-6 - CASNPTGGYEQYF
TRBJ1-2 TRBV7-2 - CASSFGEGNYGYTF
TRBJ2-5 TRBV6-2/TRBV6-3 - CASSYASSGGSQETQYF
TRBJ1-2 TRBV6-2/TRBV6-3 - CASSIQGLAYGYTF
TRBJ1-6 TRBV7-9 medium-sized CASSSGGQGGRSPLHF
TRBJ1-2 TRBV5-8 - CASSLDRGGSYGYTF
TRBJ2-7 TRBV7-7 - CASSLAPGQGGHEQYF
TRBJ2-7 TRBV28 - CASRRTGRSYEQYF
TRBJ1-2 TRBV18 - CASSQVPRGGYTF
TRBJ2-7 TRBV20-1 - CSAFPYEQYF
TRBJ2-5 TRBV25-1 - CASSESTTGQETQYF
TRBJ2-7 TRBV27 - CASSYMDEQYF
TRBJ1-4 TRBV9 - CASSVGGPREKLFF
TRBJ1-3 TRBV7-8 - CASSEEQGAFGNTIYF
TRBJ2-1 TRBV7-9 - CASSTTGSKGGEQFF
TRBJ1-1 TRBV18 - CASSPPGGNTEAFF
TRBJ2-5 TRBV19 once CASSIRTGGQETQYF
TRBJ1-4 TRBV7-9 - CASGDRVNEKLFF
TRBJ2-1 TRBV5-6 - CASSRTPGLAINEQFF
TRBJ1-1 TRBV19 - CASKIWGPHTEAFF
TRBJ2-7 TRBV20-1 - CSAGDMYEQYF
TRBJ2-3 TRBV3-1/TRBV3-2 - CASSLTSGLTDTQYF
TRBJ1-5 TRBV19 - CASRRGVGQPQHF
TRBJ2-1 TRBV7-8 few CASRPTRGYNEQFF
TRBJ2-2 TRBV3-1/TRBV3-2 few CASSQGDLALFF
TRBJ2-5 TRBV30 - CAWSAKETQYF
TRBJ1-5 TRBV28 - CASSTGQRNQPQHF
TRBJ2-7 TRBV7-9 - CASSLEIVEQYF
TRBJ1-2 TRBV6-2/TRBV6-3 - CASSSLRTGPYGYTF
TRBJ1-2 TRBV28 - CASSPGTSNYGYTF
TRBJ2-7 TRBV10-3 - CAIQPRPGVTSYEQYF
TRBJ2-3 TRBV7-2 - CASSTDRGPDTQYF
TRBJ2-4 TRBV3-1/TRBV3-2 - CASSPGQRDIQYF
TRBJ2-3 TRBV5-1 once CASSLAARGTDTQYF
TRBJ1-5 TRBV19 - CASSAGGWGQPQHF
TRBJ1-1 TRBV5-4 - CASSLVSGTEAFF
TRBJ1-1 TRBV10-3 - CAIMGGGTEAFF
TRBJ2-7 TRBV4-1 once CASSQSSGVGEQYF
TRBJ2-7 TRBV30 - CACSMRVSATYEQYF
TRBJ1-2 TRBV4-1 - CASSPEPTGIYGYTF
TRBJ1-2 TRBV3-1/TRBV3-2 few CASSNWDRGNYGYTF
TRBJ2-7 TRBV30 - CAWRRGLYEQYF
TRBJ2-3 TRBV28 - CASIRPGLTDTQYF
TRBJ1-2 TRBV6-5 - CASSPPGGRGYTF
TRBJ2-1 TRBV6-5 - CASTLDKFSYNEQFF
TRBJ1-1 TRBV19 - CASSPQFDSTEAFF
TRBJ1-1 TRBV28 - CASSPGTGGLTEAFF
TRBJ2-7 TRBV7-8 - CASSLDRGNEQYF
TRBJ2-3 TRBV12-3/TRBV12-4 few CASSLMGLDTQYF
TRBJ2-5 TRBV24-1 - CATRRTEQETQYF
TRBJ1-1 TRBV7-9 - CASSLGAGNRDTEAFF
TRBJ2-2 TRBV2 - CASKETRNTGELFF
TRBJ1-3 TRBV28 - CASSLDPDRGLRNTIYF